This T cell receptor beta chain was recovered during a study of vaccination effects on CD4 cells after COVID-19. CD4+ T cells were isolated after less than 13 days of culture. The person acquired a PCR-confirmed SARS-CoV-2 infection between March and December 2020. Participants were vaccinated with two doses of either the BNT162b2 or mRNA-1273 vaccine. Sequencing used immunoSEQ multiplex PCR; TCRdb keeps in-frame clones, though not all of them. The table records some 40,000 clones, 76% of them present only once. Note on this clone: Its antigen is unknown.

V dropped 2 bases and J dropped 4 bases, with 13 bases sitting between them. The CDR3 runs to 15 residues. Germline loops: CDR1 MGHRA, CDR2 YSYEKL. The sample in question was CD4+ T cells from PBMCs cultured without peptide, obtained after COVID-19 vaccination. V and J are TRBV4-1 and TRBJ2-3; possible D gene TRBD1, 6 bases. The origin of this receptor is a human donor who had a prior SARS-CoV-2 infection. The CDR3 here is CASSQWDTRADTQYF. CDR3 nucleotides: TGCGCCAGCAGCCAATGGGACACCAGGGCAGATACGCAGTATTTT.